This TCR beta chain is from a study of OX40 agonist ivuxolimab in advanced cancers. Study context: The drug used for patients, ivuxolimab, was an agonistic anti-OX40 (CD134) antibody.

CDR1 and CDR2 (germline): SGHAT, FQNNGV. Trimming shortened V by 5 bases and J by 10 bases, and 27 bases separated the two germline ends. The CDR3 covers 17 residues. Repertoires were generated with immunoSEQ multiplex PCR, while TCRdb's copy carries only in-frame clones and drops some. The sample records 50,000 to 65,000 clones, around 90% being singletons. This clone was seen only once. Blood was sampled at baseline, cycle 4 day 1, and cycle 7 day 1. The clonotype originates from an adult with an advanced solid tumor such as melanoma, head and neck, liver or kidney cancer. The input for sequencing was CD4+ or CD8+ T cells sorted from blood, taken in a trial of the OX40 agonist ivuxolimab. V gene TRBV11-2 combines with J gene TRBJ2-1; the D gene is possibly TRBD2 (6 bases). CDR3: CASSEQDFGTGKAEQFF. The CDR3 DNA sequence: TGTGCCAGCAGCGAGCAGGACTTCGGGACTGGTAAGGCGGAGCAGTTCTTC.